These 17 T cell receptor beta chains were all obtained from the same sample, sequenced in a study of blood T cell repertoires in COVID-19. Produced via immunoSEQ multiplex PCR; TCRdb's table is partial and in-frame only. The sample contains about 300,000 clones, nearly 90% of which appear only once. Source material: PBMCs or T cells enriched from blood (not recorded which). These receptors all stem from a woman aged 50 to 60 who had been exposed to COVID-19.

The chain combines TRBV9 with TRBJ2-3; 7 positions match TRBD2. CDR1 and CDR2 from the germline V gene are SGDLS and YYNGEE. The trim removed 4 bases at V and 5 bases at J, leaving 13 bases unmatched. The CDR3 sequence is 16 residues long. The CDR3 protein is CASSLMGEAGIDTQYF. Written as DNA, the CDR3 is TGTGCCAGCAGCCTCATGGGGGAAGCGGGGATAGATACGCAGTATTTT.

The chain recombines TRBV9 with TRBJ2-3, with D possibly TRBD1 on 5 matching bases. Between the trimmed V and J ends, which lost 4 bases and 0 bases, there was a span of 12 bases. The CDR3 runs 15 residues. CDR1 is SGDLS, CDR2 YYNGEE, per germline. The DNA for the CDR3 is TGTGCCAGCAGCTCCCAGGGAATTAGCACAGATACGCAGTATTTT. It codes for CASSSQGISTDTQYF. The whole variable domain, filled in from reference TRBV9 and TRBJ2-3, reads DSGVTQTPKHLITATGQRVTLRCSPRSGDLSVYWYQQSLDQGLQFLIQYYNGEERAKGNILERFSAQQFPDLHSELNLSSLELGDSALYFCASSSQGISTDTQYFGPGTRLTVL.

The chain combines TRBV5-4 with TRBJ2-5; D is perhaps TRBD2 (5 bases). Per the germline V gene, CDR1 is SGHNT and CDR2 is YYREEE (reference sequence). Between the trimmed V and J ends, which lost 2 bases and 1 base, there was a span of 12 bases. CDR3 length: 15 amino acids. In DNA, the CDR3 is TGTGCCAGCAGCTTCGGAGGTATCTTCCAAGAGACCCAGTACTTC. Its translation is CASSFGGIFQETQYF.

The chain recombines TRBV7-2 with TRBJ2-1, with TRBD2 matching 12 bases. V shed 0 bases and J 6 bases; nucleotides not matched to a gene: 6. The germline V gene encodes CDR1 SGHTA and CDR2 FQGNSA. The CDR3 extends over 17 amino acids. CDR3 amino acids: CASSLALGLAGSNEQFF. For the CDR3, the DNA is TGTGCCAGCAGCTTAGCGCTCGGACTAGCGGGGTCCAATGAGCAGTTCTTC. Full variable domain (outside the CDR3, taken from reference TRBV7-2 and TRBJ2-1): GAGVSQSPSNKVTEKGKDVELRCDPISGHTALYWYRQSLGQGLEFLIYFQGNSAPDKSGLPSDRFSAERTGGSVSTLTIQRTQQEDSAVYLCASSLALGLAGSNEQFFGPGTRLTVL.

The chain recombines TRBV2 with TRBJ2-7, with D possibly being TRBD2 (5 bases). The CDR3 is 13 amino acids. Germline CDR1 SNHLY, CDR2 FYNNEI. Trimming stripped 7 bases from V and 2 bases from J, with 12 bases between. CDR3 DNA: TGTGCCAGCACACCGGGGAGCACCTACGAGCAGTACTTC. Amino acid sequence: CASTPGSTYEQYF.

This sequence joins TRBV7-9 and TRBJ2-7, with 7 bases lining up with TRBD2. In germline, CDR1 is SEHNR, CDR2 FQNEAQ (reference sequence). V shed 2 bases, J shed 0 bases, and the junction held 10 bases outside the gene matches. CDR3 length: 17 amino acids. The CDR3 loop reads CASSLIWTGGSSYEQYF. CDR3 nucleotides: TGTGCCAGCAGCTTAATTTGGACGGGGGGAAGCTCCTACGAGCAGTACTTC.

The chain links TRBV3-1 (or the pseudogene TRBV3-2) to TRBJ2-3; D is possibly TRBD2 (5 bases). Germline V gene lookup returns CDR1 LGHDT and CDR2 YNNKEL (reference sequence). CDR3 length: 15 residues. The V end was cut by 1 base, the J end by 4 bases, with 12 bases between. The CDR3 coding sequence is TGTGCCAGCAGCCAAGGCGGAGCGAGGGCAGATACGCAGTATTTT. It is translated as CASSQGGARADTQYF.

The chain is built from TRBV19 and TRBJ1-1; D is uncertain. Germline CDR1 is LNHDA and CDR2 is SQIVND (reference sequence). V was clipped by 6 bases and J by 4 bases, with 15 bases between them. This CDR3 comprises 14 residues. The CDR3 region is CASRGRPGGTEAFF. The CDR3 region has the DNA TGTGCCAGTAGGGGTAGACCGGGTGGCACTGAAGCTTTCTTT.

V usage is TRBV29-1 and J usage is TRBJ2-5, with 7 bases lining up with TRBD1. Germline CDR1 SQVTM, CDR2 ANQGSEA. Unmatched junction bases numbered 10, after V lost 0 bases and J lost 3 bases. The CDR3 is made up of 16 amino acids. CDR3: CSVEDLRQTGEETQYF. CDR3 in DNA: TGCAGCGTTGAAGATCTTCGGCAAACAGGGGAAGAGACCCAGTACTTC.

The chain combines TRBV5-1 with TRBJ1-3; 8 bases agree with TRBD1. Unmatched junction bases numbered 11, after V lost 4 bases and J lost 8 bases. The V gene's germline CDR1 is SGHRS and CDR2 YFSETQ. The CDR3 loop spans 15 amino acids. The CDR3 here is CASSEPDRAVDTIYF. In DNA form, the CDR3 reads TGCGCCAGCAGCGAACCGGACAGGGCGGTGGACACCATATATTTT.

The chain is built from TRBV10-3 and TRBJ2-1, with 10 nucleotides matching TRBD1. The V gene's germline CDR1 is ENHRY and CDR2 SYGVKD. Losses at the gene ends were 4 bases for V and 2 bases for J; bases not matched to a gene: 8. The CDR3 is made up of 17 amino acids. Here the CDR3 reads CAISGGDRGLTYNEQFF. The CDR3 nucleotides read TGTGCCATCAGTGGAGGTGACAGGGGGCTAACCTACAATGAGCAGTTCTTC.

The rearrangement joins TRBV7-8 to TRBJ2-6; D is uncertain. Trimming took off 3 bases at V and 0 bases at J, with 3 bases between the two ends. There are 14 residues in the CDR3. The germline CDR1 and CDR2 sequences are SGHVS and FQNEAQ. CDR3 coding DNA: TGTGCCAGCAGCTTCTCCTCTGGGGCCAACGTCCTGACTTTC. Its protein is CASSFSSGANVLTF.

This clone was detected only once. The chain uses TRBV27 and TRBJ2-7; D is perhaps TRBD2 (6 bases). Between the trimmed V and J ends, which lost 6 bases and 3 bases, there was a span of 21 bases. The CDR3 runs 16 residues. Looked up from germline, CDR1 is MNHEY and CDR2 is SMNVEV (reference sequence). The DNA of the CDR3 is TGTGCCAGCAGCCAAGCACCGGTAGGGGACTTCTACGAGCAGTACTTC. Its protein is CASSQAPVGDFYEQYF.

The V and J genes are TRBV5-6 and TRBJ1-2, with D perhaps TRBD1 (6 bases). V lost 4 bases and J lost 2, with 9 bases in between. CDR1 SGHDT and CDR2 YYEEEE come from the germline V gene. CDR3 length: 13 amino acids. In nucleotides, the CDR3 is TGTGCCAGCAGCCCTACAGGGAACTATGGCTACACCTTC. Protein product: CASSPTGNYGYTF.

CDR3 amino acids: CASSPIWDTTTQYF. As DNA, the CDR3 is TGCGCCAGCAGCCCGATTTGGGACACCACTACGCAGTATTTT. This chain connects TRBV4-1 to TRBJ2-3, with a possible D match to TRBD1 (6 bases). The length of the CDR3 is 14 residues. In germline, CDR1 is MGHRA, CDR2 YSYEKL. The germline V and J ends were trimmed by 4 bases and 8 bases, with 16 bases remaining between them.

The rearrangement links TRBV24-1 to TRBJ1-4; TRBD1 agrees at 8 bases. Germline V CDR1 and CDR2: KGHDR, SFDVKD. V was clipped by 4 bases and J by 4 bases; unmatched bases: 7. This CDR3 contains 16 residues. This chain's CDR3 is CATSDRRTGNNEKLFF. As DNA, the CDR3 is TGTGCCACCAGTGACCGTCGGACAGGGAATAATGAAAAACTGTTTTTT.

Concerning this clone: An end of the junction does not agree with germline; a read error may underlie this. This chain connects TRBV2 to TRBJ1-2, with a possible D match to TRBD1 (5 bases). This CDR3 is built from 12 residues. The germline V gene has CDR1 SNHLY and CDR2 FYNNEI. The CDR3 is CASSEAGRVFLF. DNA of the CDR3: TGTGCCAGCAGTGAAGCGGGGCGAGTTTTCCTCTTC.